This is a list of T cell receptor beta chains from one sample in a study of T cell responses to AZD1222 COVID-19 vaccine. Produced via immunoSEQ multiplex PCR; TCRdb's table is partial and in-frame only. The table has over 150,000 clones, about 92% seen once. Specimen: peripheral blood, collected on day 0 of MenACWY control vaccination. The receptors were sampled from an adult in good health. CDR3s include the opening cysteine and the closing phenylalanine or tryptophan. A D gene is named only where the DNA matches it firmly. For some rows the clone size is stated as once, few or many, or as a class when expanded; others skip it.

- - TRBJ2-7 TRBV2 TGTGCCAGCAGTGAAGGGGAACTAGCTGCGACCGAGCAGTACTTC CASSEGELAATEQYF
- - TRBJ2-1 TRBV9 TGTGCCAGCAGCGTAAATGCGGGGCGAATCTACAATGAGCAGTTCTTC CASSVNAGRIYNEQFF
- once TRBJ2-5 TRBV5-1 TGCGCCAGCAGTTATGAGGGAGGTGAGACCCAGTACTTC CASSYEGGETQYF
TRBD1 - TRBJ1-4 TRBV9 TGTGCCAGCAGCGCCCGGGACAGGGCCGATGAAAAACTGTTTTTT CASSARDRADEKLFF
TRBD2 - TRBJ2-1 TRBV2 TGTGCCAGCAGTGTTGCGGGACTAGGGACGGTTGAGCAGTTCTTC CASSVAGLGTVEQFF
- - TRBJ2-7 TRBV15 TGTGCCACCAGCAGCGGGACTTTTACCTACGAGCAGTACTTC CATSSGTFTYEQYF
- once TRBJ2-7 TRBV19 TGTGCCAGTAGCCCCGTGGTCGGCAGGCCCTACGAGCAGTACTTC CASSPVVGRPYEQYF
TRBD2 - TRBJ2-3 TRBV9 TGTGCCAGCAGCGCCGCCGGGCTAGCGGACACAGATACGCAGTATTTT CASSAAGLADTDTQYF
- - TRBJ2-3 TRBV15 TGTGCCACCAGCAGAGATCGAAACGGTCTCACAGATACGCAGTATTTT CATSRDRNGLTDTQYF
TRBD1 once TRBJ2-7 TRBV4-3 TGCGCCAGCAGCCCTGGATACAGGGGCCTTACCTACGAGCAGTACTTC CASSPGYRGLTYEQYF
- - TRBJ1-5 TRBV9 TGTGCCAGCAGCGTAGGACAGAGCAATCAGCCCCAGCATTTT CASSVGQSNQPQHF
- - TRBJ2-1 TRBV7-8 TGTGCCAGCAGCTTACGGAGCCCCTGGAATGAGCAGTTCTTC CASSLRSPWNEQFF
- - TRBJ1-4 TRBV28 TGTGCCAGCAGTACCCTCGGGGGGAGGACTGAAAAACTGTTTTTT CASSTLGGRTEKLFF
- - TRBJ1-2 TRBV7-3 TGTGCCAGCAGCGTTTCCGGGACTCAGGGGCCTAACTATGGCTACACCTTC CASSVSGTQGPNYGYTF
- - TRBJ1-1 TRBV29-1 TGCAGCGTTGGGATAGGGGGGGTGAACACTGAAGCTTTCTTT CSVGIGGVNTEAFF
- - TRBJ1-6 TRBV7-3 TGTGCCAGCAGCGCCCAAAATCACCGGGGTTCACCCCTCCACTTT CASSAQNHRGSPLHF
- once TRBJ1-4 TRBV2 TGTGCCAGCAGTGACCCGGGGGCGACGAGTGAAAAACTGTTTTTT CASSDPGATSEKLFF
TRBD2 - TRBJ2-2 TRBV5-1 TGCGCCAGCAGGACCGGGGGGATCGACACCGGGGAGCTGTTTTTT CASRTGGIDTGELFF
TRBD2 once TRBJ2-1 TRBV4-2 TGTGCCAGCAGCCAAGAGGTCCCTAGCGGAAGCTCCTACAATGAGCAGTTCTTC CASSQEVPSGSSYNEQFF
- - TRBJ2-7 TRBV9 TGTGCCAGCTCCCCCTCTGGGAAGAGTTCCTACGAGCAGTACTTC CASSPSGKSSYEQYF
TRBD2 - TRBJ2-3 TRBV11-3 TGTGCCAGCAGCTTATCGGCGGGGGGATCCGGCACAGATACGCAGTATTTT CASSLSAGGSGTDTQYF
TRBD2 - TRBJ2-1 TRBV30 TGTGCCTGGAGTGTAGGGACTAGCTTTGTCAATGAGCAGTTCTTC CAWSVGTSFVNEQFF
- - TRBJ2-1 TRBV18 TGTGCCAGCTCTCGCAGGGACAATGAGCAGTTCTTC CASSRRDNEQFF
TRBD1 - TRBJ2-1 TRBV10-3 TGTGCCATCAGTCGGGACAGGGAGGCCTACAATGAGCAGTTCTTC CAISRDREAYNEQFF
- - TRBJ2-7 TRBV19 TGTGCCAGTAGCGGGACATTCCTCCACGAGCAGTACTTC CASSGTFLHEQYF
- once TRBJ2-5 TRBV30 TGTGCCTGGAGTGTACTCTCGGGATCAGGAGAGACCCAGTACTTC CAWSVLSGSGETQYF
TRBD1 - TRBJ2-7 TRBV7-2 TGTGCCAGCAGCCGGGACAGGGCACCCTACGAGCAGTACTTC CASSRDRAPYEQYF
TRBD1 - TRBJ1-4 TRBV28 TGTGCCAGCAGTAAATCCCAGGGGGCAGGATATGAAAAACTGTTTTTT CASSKSQGAGYEKLFF
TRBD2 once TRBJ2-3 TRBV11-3 TGTGCCAGCAGCTCTGGACTAGCGGATGGAGATACGCAGTATTTT CASSSGLADGDTQYF
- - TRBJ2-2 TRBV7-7 TGTGCCAGCAGCTCACTAGCCGGGGAGCTGTTTTTT CASSSLAGELFF
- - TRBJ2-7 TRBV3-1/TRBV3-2 TGTGCCAGCAGCCAAGGATTGGGCTACGAGCAGTACTTC CASSQGLGYEQYF
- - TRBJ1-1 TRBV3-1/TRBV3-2 TGTGCCAGCAGCCCACAGGGAAGCTCTGAAGCTTTCTTT CASSPQGSSEAFF
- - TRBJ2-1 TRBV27 TGTGCCAGCGGGCAGGACCTAACCTACAATGAGCAGTTCTTC CASGQDLTYNEQFF
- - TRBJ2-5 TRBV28 TGTGCCAGCAGTCCAGAGCATGGTCGACACTGGGACTTC CASSPEHGRHWDF